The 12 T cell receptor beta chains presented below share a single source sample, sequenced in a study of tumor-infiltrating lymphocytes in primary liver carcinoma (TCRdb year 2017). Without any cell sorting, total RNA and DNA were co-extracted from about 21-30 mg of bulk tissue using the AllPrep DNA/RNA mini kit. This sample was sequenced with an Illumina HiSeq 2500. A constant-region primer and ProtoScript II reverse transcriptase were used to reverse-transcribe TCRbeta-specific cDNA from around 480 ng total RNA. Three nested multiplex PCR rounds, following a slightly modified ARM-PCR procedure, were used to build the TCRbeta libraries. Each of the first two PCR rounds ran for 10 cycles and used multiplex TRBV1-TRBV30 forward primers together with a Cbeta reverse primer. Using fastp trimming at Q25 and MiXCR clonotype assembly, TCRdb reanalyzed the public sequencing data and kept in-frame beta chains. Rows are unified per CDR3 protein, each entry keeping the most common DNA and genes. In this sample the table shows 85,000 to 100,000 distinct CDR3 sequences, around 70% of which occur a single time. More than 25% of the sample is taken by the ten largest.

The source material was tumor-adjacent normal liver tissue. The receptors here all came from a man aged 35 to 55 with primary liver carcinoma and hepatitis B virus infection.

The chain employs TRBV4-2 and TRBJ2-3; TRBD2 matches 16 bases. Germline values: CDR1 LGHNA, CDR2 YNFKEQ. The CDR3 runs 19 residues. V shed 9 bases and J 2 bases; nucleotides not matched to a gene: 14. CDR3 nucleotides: TGTGCCAGGAGGTACACAGGGACTAGCGGGAGGGCAGACACAGATACGCAGTATTTT. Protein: CARRYTGTSGRADTDTQYF.

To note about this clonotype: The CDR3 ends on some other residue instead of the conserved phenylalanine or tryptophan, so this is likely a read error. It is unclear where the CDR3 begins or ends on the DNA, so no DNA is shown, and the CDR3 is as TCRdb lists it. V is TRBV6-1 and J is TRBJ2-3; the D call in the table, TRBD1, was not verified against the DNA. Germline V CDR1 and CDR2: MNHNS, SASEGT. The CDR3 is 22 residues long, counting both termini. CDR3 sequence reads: CASSPDRVRWGSAGARADTQYI.

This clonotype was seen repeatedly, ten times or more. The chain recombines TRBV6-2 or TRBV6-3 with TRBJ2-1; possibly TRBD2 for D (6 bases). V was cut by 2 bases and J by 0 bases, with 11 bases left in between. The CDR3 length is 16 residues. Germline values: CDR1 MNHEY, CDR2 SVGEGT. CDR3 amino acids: CASSYRAGFSYNEQFF. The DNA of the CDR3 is TGTGCCAGCAGTTACCGAGCGGGTTTCTCCTACAATGAGCAGTTCTTC.

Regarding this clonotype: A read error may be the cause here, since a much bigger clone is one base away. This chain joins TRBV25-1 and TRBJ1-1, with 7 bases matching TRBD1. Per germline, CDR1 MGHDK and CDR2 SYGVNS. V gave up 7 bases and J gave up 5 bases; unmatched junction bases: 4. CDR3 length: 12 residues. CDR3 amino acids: CASTDRRTEAFF. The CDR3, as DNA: TGTGCCAGCACGGACAGGAGGACTGAAGCTTTCTTT.

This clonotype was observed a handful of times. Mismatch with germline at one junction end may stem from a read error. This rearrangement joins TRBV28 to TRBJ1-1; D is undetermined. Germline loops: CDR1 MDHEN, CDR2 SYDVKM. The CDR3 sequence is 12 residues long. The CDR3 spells CASFSGNTKAFF. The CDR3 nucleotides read TGTGCCAGCTTCTCGGGGAACACTAAAGCTTTCTTT.

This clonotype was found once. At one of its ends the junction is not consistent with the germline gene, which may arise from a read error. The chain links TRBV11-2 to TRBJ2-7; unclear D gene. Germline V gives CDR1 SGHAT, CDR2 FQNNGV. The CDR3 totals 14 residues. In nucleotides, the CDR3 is TGCGCCAGCAGCTTATCTGACACTGACTACGAGCAGTACTTC. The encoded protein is CASSLSDTDYEQYF. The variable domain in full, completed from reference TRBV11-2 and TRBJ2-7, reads EAGVAQSPRYKIIEKRQSVAFWCNPISGHATLYWYQQILGQGPKLLIQFQNNGVVDDSQLPKDRFSAERLKGVDSTLKIQPAKLEDSAVYLCASSLSDTDYEQYFGPGTRLTVT.

In nucleotides, the CDR3 is TGCGCCAGCAGCAAGACTAGTGGGAGTGTGTATGAGCAGTTCTTC. This sequence encodes CASSKTSGSVYEQFF. The chain couples TRBV5-1 to TRBJ2-1, with D possibly TRBD2 on 6 matching bases. Trimming pared 4 bases from V and 8 bases from J, leaving 19 bases between. The CDR3 covers 15 residues. CDR1 SGHRS and CDR2 YFSETQ come from the germline V gene.

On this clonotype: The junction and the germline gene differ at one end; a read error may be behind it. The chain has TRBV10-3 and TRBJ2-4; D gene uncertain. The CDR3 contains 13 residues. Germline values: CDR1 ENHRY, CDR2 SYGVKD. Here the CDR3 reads CVISEPTKKIQYF. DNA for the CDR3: TGTGTCATCAGTGAGCCAACTAAAAAGATTCAGTACTTC.

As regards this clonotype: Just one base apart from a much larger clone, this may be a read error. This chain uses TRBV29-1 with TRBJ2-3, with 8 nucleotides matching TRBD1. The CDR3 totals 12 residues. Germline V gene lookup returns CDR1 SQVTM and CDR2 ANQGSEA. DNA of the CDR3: TGCAGCGTTGGTGGGGGGACAGGTACGCAGTATTTT. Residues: CSVGGGTGTQYF.

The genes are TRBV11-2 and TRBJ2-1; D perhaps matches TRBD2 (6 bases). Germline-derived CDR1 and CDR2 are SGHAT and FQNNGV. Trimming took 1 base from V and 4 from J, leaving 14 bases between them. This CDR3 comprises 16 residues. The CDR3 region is CASSLVYLALYNEQFF. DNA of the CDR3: TGTGCCAGCAGCTTAGTGTATCTAGCGCTGTACAATGAGCAGTTCTTC.

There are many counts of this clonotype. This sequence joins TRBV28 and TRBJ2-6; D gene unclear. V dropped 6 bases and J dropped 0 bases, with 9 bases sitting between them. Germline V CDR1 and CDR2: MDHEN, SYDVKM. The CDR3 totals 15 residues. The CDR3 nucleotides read TGTGCCAGCAGAAAAACCCACTCTGGGGCCAACGTCCTGACTTTC. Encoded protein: CASRKTHSGANVLTF.

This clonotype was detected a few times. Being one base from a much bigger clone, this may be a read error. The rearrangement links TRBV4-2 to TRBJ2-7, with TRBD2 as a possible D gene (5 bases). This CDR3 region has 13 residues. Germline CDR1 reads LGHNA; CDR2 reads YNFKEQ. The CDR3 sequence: CANSQDRDYEQYF. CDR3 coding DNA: TGTGCCAACAGCCAAGATCGGGACTACGAGCAGTACTTC.